These 7 T cell receptor beta chains were sequenced from one sample in a study of CD8+ T cells in alopecia areata. Following extraction, RNA underwent reverse transcription to cDNA, which served as the sequencing template. Produced via immunoSEQ multiplex PCR; TCRdb's table is partial and in-frame only. The repertoire holds over 150,000 clones, with about 56% as singletons. The material sequenced was CD8+ T cells sorted from blood. The receptors shown here come from a human donor in good health.

The CDR3 sequence is CASSTGGTYGYTF. The CDR3 DNA sequence: TGTGCCAGCAGCACGGGGGGCACCTATGGCTACACCTTC. V gene TRBV7-9 combines with J gene TRBJ1-2, with D tentatively TRBD1 (6 bases). Germline assignment: CDR1 SEHNR and CDR2 FQNEAQ (reference sequence). The CDR3 is 13 residues long. Trimming took 5 bases from V and 4 from J, leaving 11 bases between them.

There are a few counts of this clone. The chain joins TRBV11-2 to TRBJ2-7, with 11 bases that match TRBD1. This CDR3 is built from 17 residues. The germline V gene has CDR1 SGHAT and CDR2 FQNNGV. V lost 4 bases, J lost 0 bases, and 8 bases stayed unmatched. The CDR3 DNA reads as TGTGCCAGCAGCTCCGGGACAGGGGGAAGTCGCTCCTACGAGCAGTACTTC. Translated: CASSSGTGGSRSYEQYF.

The sample holds a few counts of this clone. This chain joins TRBV7-9 and TRBJ2-2; 12 bases line up with TRBD2. J gave up 7 bases and V 5 bases, and 8 bases lay outside the gene matches. The germline V gene encodes CDR1 SEHNR and CDR2 FQNEAQ (reference sequence). This CDR3 is built from 16 residues. The chain's CDR3 is CASSHWTSGDDGELFF. The DNA for the CDR3 is TGTGCCAGCAGCCACTGGACTAGCGGGGACGACGGGGAGCTGTTTTTT.

This clone was counted ten times or more. This chain connects TRBV7-3 to TRBJ2-2; 8 bases agree with TRBD2. Germline assignment: CDR1 SGHTA and CDR2 FQGTGA. The CDR3 loop spans 15 amino acids. Germline trimming cut 5 bases from V and 3 bases from J; bases unmatched to any gene: 5. CDR3: CASSTGLGDTGELFF. The CDR3 nucleotides are TGTGCCAGCAGCACGGGACTAGGTGACACCGGGGAGCTGTTTTTT.

This clone was observed a few times. The V call is TRBV29-1, the J call TRBJ2-7; 7 bases align to TRBD2. This CDR3 region has 17 residues. CDR1 and CDR2 from the germline V gene are SQVTM and ANQGSEA. With V trimmed by 5 bases and J by 2 bases, 18 bases remained unmatched. The CDR3 coding sequence is TGCAGCGTTCCCCAGGTGAGACCCAGCGGGAACACCTACGAGCAGTACTTC. As protein: CSVPQVRPSGNTYEQYF.

This chain connects TRBV25-1 to TRBJ2-1; the D is unclear. The germline gives CDR1 MGHDK, CDR2 SYGVNS. There are 12 residues in the CDR3. Trimming took off 7 bases at V and 8 bases at J, with 12 bases between the two ends. CDR3 amino acids: CASNGLSDEQFF. In nucleotides, the CDR3 is TGTGCCAGCAACGGTTTAAGCGATGAGCAGTTCTTC. Combining the CDR3 with reference TRBV25-1 and TRBJ2-1 gives the whole variable domain EADIYQTPRYLVIGTGKKITLECSQTMGHDKMYWYQQDPGMELHLIHYSYGVNSTEKGDLSSESTVSRIRTEHFPLTLESARPSHTSQYLCASNGLSDEQFFGPGTRLTVL.

The V call is TRBV6-1, the J call TRBJ2-7; D is possibly TRBD1 (6 bases). CDR3 length: 14 amino acids. V was cut by 3 bases and J by 1 base, with 10 bases left in between. CDR1 is MNHNS, CDR2 SASEGT, per germline. The CDR3 nucleotides are TGTGCCAGCAGTGACTGGCAGGGGTCCTACGAGCAGTACTTC. This translates into CASSDWQGSYEQYF.